This is a list of T cell receptor beta chains from one sample in a study of blood T cell repertoires in COVID-19. Generated by immunoSEQ multiplex PCR, the TCRdb table keeps only in-frame clones and is missing some. The sample has under 200,000 clones, approximately 80% seen once. Material for sequencing was peripheral blood. Receptors originate from an elderly woman with active or convalescent COVID-19. The CDR3 runs from the conserved cysteine through the conserved F or W. Fields, in order: V gene, D gene, clone size, J gene, CDR3 protein, CDR3 DNA. D genes are given only for firm matches. Clone size is not always given. Where it is, it says once, few, many or a class for expanded clones.

v_gene: TRBV19; d_gene: TRBD1; abundance: .; j_gene: TRBJ1-2; CDR3aa: CASSGRDRGLGYTF; CDR3nt: TGTGCCAGTAGTGGCCGGGACAGGGGGCTTGGCTACACCTTC
v_gene: TRBV6-5; d_gene: .; abundance: .; j_gene: TRBJ1-2; CDR3aa: CASSYGGARGYGYTF; CDR3nt: TGTGCCAGCAGTTACGGGGGGGCAAGGGGCTATGGCTACACCTTC
v_gene: TRBV2; d_gene: .; abundance: .; j_gene: TRBJ2-7; CDR3aa: CASSEGGYEQYF; CDR3nt: TGTGCCAGCAGTGAGGGCGGGTACGAGCAGTACTTC
v_gene: TRBV20-1; d_gene: .; abundance: .; j_gene: TRBJ2-7; CDR3aa: CSASWRTAYEQYF; CDR3nt: TGCAGTGCTAGTTGGCGGACAGCCTACGAGCAGTACTTC
v_gene: TRBV11-3; d_gene: TRBD2; abundance: few; j_gene: TRBJ2-1; CDR3aa: CASRPGTTNEQFF; CDR3nt: TGTGCCAGCAGGCCCGGGACTACGAATGAGCAGTTCTTC
v_gene: TRBV28; d_gene: .; abundance: .; j_gene: TRBJ1-3; CDR3aa: CASSPGGSGNTIYF; CDR3nt: TGTGCCAGCAGTCCGGGGGGCTCTGGAAACACCATATATTTT
v_gene: TRBV3-1/TRBV3-2; d_gene: TRBD2; abundance: .; j_gene: TRBJ2-5; CDR3aa: CASSQRRPRGGAETQYF; CDR3nt: TGTGCCAGCAGCCAAAGGCGCCCACGCGGGGGTGCGGAGACCCAGTACTTC
v_gene: TRBV6-5; d_gene: .; abundance: few; j_gene: TRBJ1-3; CDR3aa: CAADPFSSGNTIYF; CDR3nt: TGTGCCGCTGATCCGTTCAGCTCTGGAAACACCATATATTTT
v_gene: TRBV11-3; d_gene: .; abundance: .; j_gene: TRBJ2-1; CDR3aa: CASSAFANNEQFF; CDR3nt: TGTGCCAGCAGCGCATTCGCTAACAATGAGCAGTTCTTC
v_gene: TRBV30; d_gene: TRBD1; abundance: .; j_gene: TRBJ1-2; CDR3aa: CAWGPGQTVYGYTF; CDR3nt: TGTGCCTGGGGTCCGGGACAGACAGTCTATGGCTACACCTTC
v_gene: TRBV5-1; d_gene: .; abundance: once; j_gene: TRBJ1-4; CDR3aa: CASSNTGSTNEKLFF; CDR3nt: TGCGCCAGCAGCAACACAGGTTCAACTAATGAAAAACTGTTTTTT
v_gene: TRBV29-1; d_gene: TRBD2; abundance: once; j_gene: TRBJ2-1; CDR3aa: CSVPAGGLLYEQFF; CDR3nt: TGCAGCGTTCCAGCGGGGGGCCTATTATACGAGCAGTTCTTC
v_gene: TRBV12-5; d_gene: .; abundance: .; j_gene: TRBJ1-4; CDR3aa: CASGRGPGGGNEKLFF; CDR3nt: TGTGCTAGTGGTCGGGGCCCTGGGGGCGGTAATGAAAAACTGTTTTTT
v_gene: TRBV5-1; d_gene: TRBD1; abundance: .; j_gene: TRBJ2-5; CDR3aa: CATRQGSYQETQYF; CDR3nt: TGCGCCACCCGACAGGGTAGCTACCAAGAGACCCAGTACTTC
v_gene: TRBV9; d_gene: .; abundance: .; j_gene: TRBJ2-2; CDR3aa: CASSVASRPTGELFF; CDR3nt: TGTGCCAGCAGCGTAGCTAGTAGGCCCACCGGGGAGCTGTTTTTT
v_gene: TRBV19; d_gene: TRBD1; abundance: .; j_gene: TRBJ1-4; CDR3aa: CASSGRGKTNEKLFF; CDR3nt: TGTGCCAGTAGTGGCAGGGGGAAGACTAATGAAAAACTGTTTTTT
v_gene: TRBV5-4; d_gene: .; abundance: .; j_gene: TRBJ2-2; CDR3aa: CASSVTSNTGELFF; CDR3nt: TGTGCCAGCAGCGTGACATCGAACACCGGGGAGCTGTTTTTT
v_gene: TRBV5-6; d_gene: .; abundance: .; j_gene: TRBJ1-4; CDR3aa: CASSLWSGTVNEKLFF; CDR3nt: TGTGCCAGCAGCTTGTGGTCGGGGACTGTGAATGAAAAACTGTTTTTT
v_gene: TRBV19; d_gene: TRBD1; abundance: .; j_gene: TRBJ1-2; CDR3aa: CASAGTGASLDGYTF; CDR3nt: TGTGCCAGTGCCGGGACAGGGGCCTCCTTGGATGGCTACACCTTC
v_gene: TRBV3-1/TRBV3-2; d_gene: TRBD1; abundance: .; j_gene: TRBJ2-2; CDR3aa: CASSQLDRGTGELFF; CDR3nt: TGTGCCAGCAGCCAACTGGACAGGGGCACCGGGGAGCTGTTTTTT
v_gene: TRBV5-1; d_gene: TRBD1; abundance: .; j_gene: TRBJ2-5; CDR3aa: CASTFLSDRLQETQYF; CDR3nt: TGCGCCAGCACCTTCCTCTCGGACAGGTTACAAGAGACCCAGTACTTC
v_gene: TRBV19; d_gene: .; abundance: few; j_gene: TRBJ1-5; CDR3aa: CASSTQGNQPQHF; CDR3nt: TGTGCCAGTAGTACACAGGGAAATCAGCCCCAGCATTTT
v_gene: TRBV6-4; d_gene: .; abundance: .; j_gene: TRBJ2-2; CDR3aa: CASRRDSTNTGELFF; CDR3nt: TGTGCCAGCAGGAGGGACTCGACGAACACCGGGGAGCTGTTTTTT
v_gene: TRBV19; d_gene: .; abundance: .; j_gene: TRBJ1-1; CDR3aa: CASSIGAGTNTEAFF; CDR3nt: TGTGCCAGTAGTATAGGGGCAGGAACGAACACTGAAGCTTTCTTT
v_gene: TRBV6-5; d_gene: .; abundance: .; j_gene: TRBJ1-6; CDR3aa: CASSYTGLDSPLHF; CDR3nt: TGTGCCAGCAGTTACACAGGTTTAGATTCACCCCTCCACTTT
v_gene: TRBV27; d_gene: .; abundance: once; j_gene: TRBJ1-1; CDR3aa: CASSPRGNTEAFF; CDR3nt: TGTGCCAGCAGTCCCAGGGGGAACACTGAAGCTTTCTTT
v_gene: TRBV9; d_gene: TRBD2; abundance: .; j_gene: TRBJ2-1; CDR3aa: CASSPTGLAAYNEQFF; CDR3nt: TGTGCCAGCAGCCCCACGGGACTAGCGGCATACAATGAGCAGTTCTTC
v_gene: TRBV11-2; d_gene: TRBD1; abundance: .; j_gene: TRBJ1-6; CDR3aa: CASSLRQGDNSPLHF; CDR3nt: TGTGCCAGCAGCCTCAGACAGGGGGATAATTCACCCCTCCACTTT
v_gene: TRBV12-5; d_gene: .; abundance: once; j_gene: TRBJ1-2; CDR3aa: CASGSLATISYGYTF; CDR3nt: TGTGCTAGTGGTTCTCTTGCCACAATCAGCTATGGCTACACCTTC
v_gene: TRBV7-2; d_gene: TRBD1; abundance: .; j_gene: TRBJ1-2; CDR3aa: CASSTTGAYGYTF; CDR3nt: TGTGCCAGCAGCACTACAGGGGCCTATGGCTACACCTTC
v_gene: TRBV5-6; d_gene: TRBD1; abundance: few; j_gene: TRBJ1-6; CDR3aa: CASSPVDRDVLHF; CDR3nt: TGTGCCAGCAGCCCGGTTGACAGGGATGTCCTCCACTTT
v_gene: TRBV7-2; d_gene: .; abundance: .; j_gene: TRBJ1-5; CDR3aa: CASSLQASNQPQHF; CDR3nt: TGTGCCAGCAGTTTACAGGCTAGCAATCAGCCCCAGCATTTT
v_gene: TRBV7-3; d_gene: TRBD2; abundance: .; j_gene: TRBJ2-2; CDR3aa: CASSLTGTSGGTGELFF; CDR3nt: TGTGCCAGCAGCTTAACCGGGACTAGCGGGGGCACCGGGGAGCTGTTTTTT
v_gene: TRBV19; d_gene: .; abundance: .; j_gene: TRBJ1-6; CDR3aa: CASSDFNSPLHF; CDR3nt: TGTGCCAGTAGTGACTTTAATTCACCCCTCCACTTT
v_gene: TRBV5-1; d_gene: TRBD2; abundance: .; j_gene: TRBJ2-1; CDR3aa: CASLRGEQGDEQFF; CDR3nt: TGCGCCAGCCTCCGGGGGGAACAAGGGGATGAGCAGTTCTTC
v_gene: TRBV19; d_gene: .; abundance: once; j_gene: TRBJ2-7; CDR3aa: CASSRSRVVFYEQYF; CDR3nt: TGTGCCAGTAGCCGATCCAGGGTAGTCTTCTACGAGCAGTACTTC
v_gene: TRBV5-1; d_gene: TRBD1; abundance: .; j_gene: TRBJ1-2; CDR3aa: CASSFTGGGGYGYTF; CDR3nt: TGCGCCAGCAGCTTTACAGGGGGCGGCGGCTATGGCTACACCTTC
v_gene: TRBV7-3; d_gene: .; abundance: .; j_gene: TRBJ2-2; CDR3aa: CASSPQGPGGGELFF; CDR3nt: TGTGCCAGCAGCCCCCAGGGGCCTGGGGGCGGGGAGCTGTTTTTT
v_gene: TRBV7-9; d_gene: TRBD1; abundance: .; j_gene: TRBJ2-7; CDR3aa: CASSPGQSYEQYF; CDR3nt: TGTGCCAGCAGCCCGGGACAGTCCTACGAGCAGTACTTC
v_gene: TRBV2; d_gene: .; abundance: .; j_gene: TRBJ1-1; CDR3aa: CASSHDREAFF; CDR3nt: TGTGCCAGCAGCCACGACAGGGAAGCTTTCTTT
v_gene: TRBV24-1; d_gene: .; abundance: .; j_gene: TRBJ2-3; CDR3aa: CATSQPGRDTQYF; CDR3nt: TGTGCCACCAGTCAGCCAGGGAGGGATACGCAGTATTTT
v_gene: TRBV5-6; d_gene: .; abundance: .; j_gene: TRBJ2-7; CDR3aa: CASSTTRTARQYF; CDR3nt: TGTGCCAGCAGCACAACCAGGACAGCCCGGCAGTACTTC
v_gene: TRBV12-3/TRBV12-4; d_gene: .; abundance: .; j_gene: TRBJ2-2; CDR3aa: CASSSGFSGELFF; CDR3nt: TGTGCCAGCTCTTCGGGGTTCTCCGGGGAGCTGTTTTTT
v_gene: TRBV19; d_gene: .; abundance: .; j_gene: TRBJ2-5; CDR3aa: CASSPGGQGETQYF; CDR3nt: TGTGCCAGTAGTCCCGGGGGGCAGGGGGAGACCCAGTACTTC
v_gene: TRBV7-2; d_gene: .; abundance: .; j_gene: TRBJ1-2; CDR3aa: CASSPTVAGYTF; CDR3nt: TGTGCCAGCAGCCCCACAGTTGCCGGCTACACCTTC
v_gene: TRBV14; d_gene: TRBD2; abundance: .; j_gene: TRBJ2-5; CDR3aa: CASSQNGIAGAETQYF; CDR3nt: TGTGCCAGCAGCCAGAACGGAATAGCGGGGGCGGAGACCCAGTACTTC
v_gene: TRBV29-1; d_gene: .; abundance: .; j_gene: TRBJ1-2; CDR3aa: CSVKRDTSNYGYTF; CDR3nt: TGCAGCGTTAAACGGGACACCTCTAACTATGGCTACACCTTC
v_gene: TRBV18; d_gene: TRBD1; abundance: .; j_gene: TRBJ2-1; CDR3aa: CASSPGTGSVNEQFF; CDR3nt: TGTGCCAGCTCACCCGGGACAGGGTCAGTCAATGAGCAGTTCTTC
v_gene: TRBV10-3; d_gene: .; abundance: once; j_gene: TRBJ1-5; CDR3aa: CAISGQSNQPQHF; CDR3nt: TGTGCCATCAGTGGACAGTCCAATCAGCCCCAGCATTTT
v_gene: TRBV21-1; d_gene: .; abundance: few; j_gene: TRBJ1-1; CDR3aa: CASPYRGIAEAFF; CDR3nt: TGTGCCAGTCCGTACAGGGGGATCGCTGAAGCTTTCTTT
v_gene: TRBV6-1; d_gene: .; abundance: .; j_gene: TRBJ1-1; CDR3aa: CASSEWAGGIMNTEAFF; CDR3nt: TGTGCCAGCAGTGAATGGGCAGGAGGAATTATGAACACTGAAGCTTTCTTT
v_gene: TRBV6-1; d_gene: .; abundance: .; j_gene: TRBJ1-5; CDR3aa: CASSLFSNQPQHF; CDR3nt: TGTGCCAGCAGTCTCTTCAGTAATCAGCCCCAGCATTTT
v_gene: TRBV19; d_gene: .; abundance: .; j_gene: TRBJ1-4; CDR3aa: CASSRPRGETSNEKLFF; CDR3nt: TGTGCCAGTAGTAGGCCTCGGGGGGAGACTTCTAATGAAAAACTGTTTTTT